Given below is one TCR beta chain in context. Relative to the germline gene, one junction end is altered; a read error may explain this. A second 7 to 11 cycle PCR used barcoded and J-beta primers. The template-switch adaptor, which had 12 random nucleotides, put a tag on each cDNA molecule. TCRdb recomputed calls from the 5' RACE reads with MiXCR, one row per CDR3 protein. The sample consists of 1 million to 1.2 million distinct CDR3 sequences, approximately 38% of them appearing once. Each sample yielded at least 5 micrograms of PBMC total RNA. The CDR3 runs to 14 residues. Germline CDR1 and CDR2: MNHEY and SMNVEV (reference sequence). This entry comes from a study of blood T cells in healthy people across ages.

The genes are TRBV27 and TRBJ1-2; tentative D call: TRBD1 (5 bases). Sequencing used blood. The sequence was collected from a man between 18 and 35 years old in good health. CDR3 amino acids: CASSPSGSGRGFTF. As DNA, the CDR3 is TGTGCCAGCAGTCCTTCGGGGTCAGGAAGGGGCTTCACCTTC.